This T cell receptor (beta chain) was sequenced for a study of blood T cell repertoires in COVID-19 (dated by TCRdb to about 2020). With respect to the entire study: Samples from collaborators originated in the United States, Italy and Spain and spanned both the acute and convalescent phases of COVID-19. The material from the prospective study consisted of cDNA or gDNA derived from T cells, B-cell-depleted T cells, or PBMCs. Subjects who had been exposed to COVID-19, were actively infected with it, or had recovered from it provided the deeply sampled blood TCRbeta repertoires that made up the dataset. The repertoires were released in a freely available public database intended as a resource for research on the immune response to SARS-CoV-2. The samples were drawn from two sources: the first 160 participants of the ongoing ImmuneRACE study, and fewer than 1,500 subjects contributed by 6 global collaborators. Sample metadata almost always included a de-identified subject ID, COVID-19 status, age in years and sex. Where HLA class I and class II types were available, the types were taken from metadata supplied by the sample provider, not from assay-based typing.

General conclusions and limits of the study: The amount of clinical and demographic metadata varied by source and participant and was provided uncurated.

Note on this clone: Its antigen remains undetermined. There are no base qualities to consult, and no much larger clone falls within one base.

The immunoSEQ Assay, a bias-controlled multiplex PCR, was used to amplify TCRbeta CDR3 regions from genomic DNA. On the study's bioinformatics: The number of nucleated cells in each sample was estimated by amplification of reference gene primers within the assay. To quantify the absolute abundance of each unique TCRbeta CDR3 rearrangement, sequence reads were collapsed and filtered. For each sample, productive Simpson clonality was calculated as the square root of Simpson's diversity index over productive rearrangements. The table was pulled from immuneACCESS by TCRdb, which kept in-frame rearrangements only. Such tables lose some clones; where checked, under half of the loss comes from unresolved V genes, and the rest has no known cause. V, J and clone size are those of that table, while D and trimming were read from the DNA. The sample includes 25,000 to 35,000 clones, with roughly nine tenths observed a single time. The ten most abundant clones make up approximately 48% of the sample.

Whole blood was collected in K2EDTA tubes by collaborating institutions according to the institutions' own protocols. For TCRbeta analysis, collaborators shipped samples in one of three forms: frozen whole blood, isolated PBMCs, or DNA extracted from either of those sample types. CDR1 MDHEN and CDR2 SYDVKM are derived from the germline V gene. Taken from cysteine to phenylalanine, the CDR3 has 15 residues. Of the read, only the CDR3 DNA is kept; its 45 bases are in frame from base 1. V loses 8 bases at its end and J loses 6 bases; junction bases beyond the gene matches: 11. The clonotype was recovered from a human donor with acute or convalescent COVID-19. The donor label of this sample is uncertain. What was sequenced was peripheral blood. The chain couples TRBV28 to TRBJ2-1, and 9 junction bases match TRBD2. The CDR3 is CASGLAGDKANEQFF. In nucleotide form, the sequence is TGTGCCAGCGGCTTAGCGGGAGACAAGGCCAATGAGCAGTTCTTC.